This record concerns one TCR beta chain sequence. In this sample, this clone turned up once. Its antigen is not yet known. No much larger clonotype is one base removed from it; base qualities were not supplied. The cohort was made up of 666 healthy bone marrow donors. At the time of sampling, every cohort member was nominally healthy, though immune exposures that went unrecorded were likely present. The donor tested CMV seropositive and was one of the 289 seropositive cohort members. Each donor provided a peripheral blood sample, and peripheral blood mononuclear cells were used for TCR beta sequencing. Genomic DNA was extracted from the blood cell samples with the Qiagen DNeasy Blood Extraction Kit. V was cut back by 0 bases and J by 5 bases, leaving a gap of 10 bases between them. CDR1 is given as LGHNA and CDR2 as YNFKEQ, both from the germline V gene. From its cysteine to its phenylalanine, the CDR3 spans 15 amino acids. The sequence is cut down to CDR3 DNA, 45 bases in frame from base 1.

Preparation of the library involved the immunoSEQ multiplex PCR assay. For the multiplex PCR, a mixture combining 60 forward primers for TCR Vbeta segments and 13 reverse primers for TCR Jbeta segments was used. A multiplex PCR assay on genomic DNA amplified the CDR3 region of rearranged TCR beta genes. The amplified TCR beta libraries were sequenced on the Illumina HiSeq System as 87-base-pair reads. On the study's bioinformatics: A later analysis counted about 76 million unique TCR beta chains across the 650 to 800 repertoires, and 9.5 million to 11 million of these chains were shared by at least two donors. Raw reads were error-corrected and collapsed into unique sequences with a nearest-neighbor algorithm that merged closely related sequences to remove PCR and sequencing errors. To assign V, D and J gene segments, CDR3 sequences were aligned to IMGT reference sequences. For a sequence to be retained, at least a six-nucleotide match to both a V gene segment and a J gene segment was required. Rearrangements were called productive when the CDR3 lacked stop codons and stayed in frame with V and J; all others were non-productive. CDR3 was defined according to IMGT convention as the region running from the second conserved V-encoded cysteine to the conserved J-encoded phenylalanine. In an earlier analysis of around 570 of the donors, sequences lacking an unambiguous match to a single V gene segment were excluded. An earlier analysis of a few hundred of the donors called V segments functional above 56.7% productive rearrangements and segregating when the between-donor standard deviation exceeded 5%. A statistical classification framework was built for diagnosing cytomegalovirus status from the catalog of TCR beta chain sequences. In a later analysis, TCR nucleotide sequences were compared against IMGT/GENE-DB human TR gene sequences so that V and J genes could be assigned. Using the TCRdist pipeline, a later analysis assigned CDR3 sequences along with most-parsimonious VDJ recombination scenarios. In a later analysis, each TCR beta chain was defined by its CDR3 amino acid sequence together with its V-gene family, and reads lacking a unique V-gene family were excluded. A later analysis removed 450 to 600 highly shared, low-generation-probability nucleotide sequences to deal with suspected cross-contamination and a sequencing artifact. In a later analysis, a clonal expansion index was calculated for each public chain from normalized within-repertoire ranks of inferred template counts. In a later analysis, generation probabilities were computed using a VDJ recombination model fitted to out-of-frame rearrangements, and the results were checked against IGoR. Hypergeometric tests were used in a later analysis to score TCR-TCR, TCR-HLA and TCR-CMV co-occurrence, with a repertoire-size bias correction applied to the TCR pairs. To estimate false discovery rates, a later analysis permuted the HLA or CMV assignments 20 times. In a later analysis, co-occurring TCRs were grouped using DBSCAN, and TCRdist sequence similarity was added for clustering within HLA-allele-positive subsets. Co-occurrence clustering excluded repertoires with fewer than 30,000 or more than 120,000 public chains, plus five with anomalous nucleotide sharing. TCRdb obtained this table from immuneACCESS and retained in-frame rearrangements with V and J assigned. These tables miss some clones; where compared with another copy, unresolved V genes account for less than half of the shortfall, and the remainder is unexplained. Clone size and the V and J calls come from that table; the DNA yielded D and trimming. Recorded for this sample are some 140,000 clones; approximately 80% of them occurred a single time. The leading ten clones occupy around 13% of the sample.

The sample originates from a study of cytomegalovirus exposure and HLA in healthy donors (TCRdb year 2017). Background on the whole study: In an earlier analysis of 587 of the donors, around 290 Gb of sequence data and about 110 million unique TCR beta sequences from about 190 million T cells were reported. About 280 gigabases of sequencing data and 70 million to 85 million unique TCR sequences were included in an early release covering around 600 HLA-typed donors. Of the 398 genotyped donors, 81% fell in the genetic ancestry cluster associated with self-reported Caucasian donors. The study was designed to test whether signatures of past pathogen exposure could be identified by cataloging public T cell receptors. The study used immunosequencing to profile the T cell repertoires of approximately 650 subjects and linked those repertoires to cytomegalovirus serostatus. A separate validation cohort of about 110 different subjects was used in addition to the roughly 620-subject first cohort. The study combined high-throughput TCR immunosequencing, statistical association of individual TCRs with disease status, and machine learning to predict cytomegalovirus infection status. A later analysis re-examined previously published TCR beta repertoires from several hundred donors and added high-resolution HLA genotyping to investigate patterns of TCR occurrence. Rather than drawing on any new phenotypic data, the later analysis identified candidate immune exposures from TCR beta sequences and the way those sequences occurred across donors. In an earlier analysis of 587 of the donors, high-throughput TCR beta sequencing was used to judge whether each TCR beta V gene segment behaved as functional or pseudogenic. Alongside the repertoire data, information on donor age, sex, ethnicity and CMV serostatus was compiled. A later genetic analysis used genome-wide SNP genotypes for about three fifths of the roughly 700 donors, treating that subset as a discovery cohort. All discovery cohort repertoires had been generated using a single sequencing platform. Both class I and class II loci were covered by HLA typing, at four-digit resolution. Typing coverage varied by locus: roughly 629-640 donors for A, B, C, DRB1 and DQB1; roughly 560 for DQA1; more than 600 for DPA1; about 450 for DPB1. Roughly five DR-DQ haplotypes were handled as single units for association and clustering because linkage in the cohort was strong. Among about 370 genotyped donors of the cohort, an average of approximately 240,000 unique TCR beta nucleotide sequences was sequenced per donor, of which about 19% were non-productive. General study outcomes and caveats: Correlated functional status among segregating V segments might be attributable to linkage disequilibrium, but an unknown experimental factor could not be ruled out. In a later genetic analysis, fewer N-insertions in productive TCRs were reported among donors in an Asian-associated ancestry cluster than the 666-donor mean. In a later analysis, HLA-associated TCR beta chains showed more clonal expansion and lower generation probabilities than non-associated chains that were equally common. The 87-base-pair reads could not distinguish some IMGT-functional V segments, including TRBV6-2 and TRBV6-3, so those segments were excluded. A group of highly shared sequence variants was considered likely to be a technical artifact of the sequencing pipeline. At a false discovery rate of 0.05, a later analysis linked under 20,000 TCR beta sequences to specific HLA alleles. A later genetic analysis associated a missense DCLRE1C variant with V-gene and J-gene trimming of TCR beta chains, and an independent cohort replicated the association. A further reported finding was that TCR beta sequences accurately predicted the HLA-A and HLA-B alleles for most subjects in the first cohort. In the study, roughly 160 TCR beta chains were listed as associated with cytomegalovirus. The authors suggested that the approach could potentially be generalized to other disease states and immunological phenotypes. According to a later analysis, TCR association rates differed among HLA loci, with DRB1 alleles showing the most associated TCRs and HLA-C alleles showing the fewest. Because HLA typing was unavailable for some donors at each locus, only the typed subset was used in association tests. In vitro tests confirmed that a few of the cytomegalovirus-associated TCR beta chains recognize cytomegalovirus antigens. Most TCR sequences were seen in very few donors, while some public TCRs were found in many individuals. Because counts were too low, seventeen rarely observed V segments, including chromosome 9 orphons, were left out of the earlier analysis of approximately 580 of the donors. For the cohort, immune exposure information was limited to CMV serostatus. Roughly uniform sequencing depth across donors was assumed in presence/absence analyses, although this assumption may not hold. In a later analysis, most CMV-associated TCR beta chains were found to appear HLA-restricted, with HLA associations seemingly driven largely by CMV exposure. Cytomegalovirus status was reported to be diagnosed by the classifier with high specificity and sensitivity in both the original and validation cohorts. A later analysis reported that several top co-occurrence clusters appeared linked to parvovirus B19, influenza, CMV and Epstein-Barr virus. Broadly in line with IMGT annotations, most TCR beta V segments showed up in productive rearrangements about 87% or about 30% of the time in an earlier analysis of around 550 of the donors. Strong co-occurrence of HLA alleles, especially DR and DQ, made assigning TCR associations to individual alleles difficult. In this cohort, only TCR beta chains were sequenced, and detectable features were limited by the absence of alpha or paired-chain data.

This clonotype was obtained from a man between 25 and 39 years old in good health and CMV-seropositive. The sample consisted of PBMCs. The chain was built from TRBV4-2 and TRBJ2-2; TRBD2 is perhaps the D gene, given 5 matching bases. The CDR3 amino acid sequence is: CASSQETTRTGELFF. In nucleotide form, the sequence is TGTGCCAGCAGCCAAGAAACCACTAGGACCGGGGAGCTGTTTTTT.